The entry below describes one T cell receptor beta chain. As yet, its antigen is unknown. The data were taken from a study of T-cell memory formation after mild COVID-19. General study points: Pre-infection memory showed some responding clones, and this suggested that cross-reactive memory joined.

TCRdb re-called the 5' RACE reads with MiXCR, one entry per CDR3 protein. Found here are hundreds of thousands of distinct CDR3 sequences, about a sixth of them singletons; the top ten hold approximately 3.6%. Sequencing input: PBMCs or a T cell subset sorted from them (not recorded which). This TCR was sampled from a man between 18 and 35 years old who had mild COVID-19 (a few samples of this study predate the infection). Cell type and time point are not known.

The DNA for the CDR3 is TGCGCCAGCAGCTTGGCCGGACAACTAGACACCACAGATACGCAGTATTTT. It yields the protein CASSLAGQLDTTDTQYF. The chain joins TRBV5-1 to TRBJ2-3; tentatively, D is TRBD1 or TRBD2 (5 bases each). The germline V and J ends were trimmed by 0 bases and 2 bases, with 16 bases remaining between them. CDR3 size: 17 residues. Germline assignment: CDR1 SGHRS and CDR2 YFSETQ.